This T cell receptor beta chain was sequenced during a study of shared clonotypes between healthy human individuals. Assay: immunoSEQ multiplex PCR; the TCRdb copy retains only in-frame clones and omits some. The sample lists over 2 million clones, under 95% occurring once. CDR3 length: 18 residues. Trimming removed 4 bases from V and 2 bases from J; junction bases left unmatched: 9. The germline gives CDR1 MNHEY, CDR2 SMNVEV (reference sequence). All of the donors resided in Nashville, Tennessee, and each was a Caucasian adult. The clonotype was recovered from a man aged 18-30 years in good health. Some clones in this sample may be carry-over from other donors' samples. The sequenced sample was naive CD4+ T cells from PBMCs. The subset here: CD45RA+ positively selected. V and J are TRBV27 and TRBJ2-7; 15 bases map to TRBD2. The CDR3 bases are TGTGCCAGCAGTTCCCCAAGAGGGACTAGCGGGAGGACCTACGAGCAGTACTTC. Its translation: CASSSPRGTSGRTYEQYF.